The rows below give T cell receptor beta chains drawn from one sample of a study of identical twins. TCRdb ran MiXCR on the 5' RACE reads and lists one entry per CDR3 protein. The sample carries 500,000 to 700,000 distinct CDR3 sequences, roughly 7.1% recorded once. These data are also associated with another study on yellow fever vaccine responses in identical twins.

Sequencing was done on a sample of PBMCs. Receptor source: a woman aged 18-35 years in good health. CDR3s include the opening cysteine and the closing phenylalanine or tryptophan. The D gene is left open where the match is weak. The size of a clone is reported for some rows only, either as once, few or many, or as a class for expanded clones.

v_call,j_call,clone_size,d_call,cdr3_aa,cdr3_nt
TRBV20-1,TRBJ2-1,few,-,CSASDPGRGGFYNEQFF,TGCAGTGCTAGTGACCCGGGCAGGGGAGGATTTTACAATGAGCAGTTCTTC
TRBV20-1,TRBJ2-7,-,TRBD1,CSATKAGQGYEQYF,TGCAGTGCTACTAAGGCGGGACAGGGCTACGAGCAGTACTTC
TRBV29-1,TRBJ2-7,few,TRBD1,CSVETPGQSYEQYF,TGCAGCGTTGAAACGCCGGGACAGAGTTACGAGCAGTACTTC
TRBV5-1,TRBJ2-7,-,-,CASSPEQPRGEYF,TGCGCCAGCAGCCCGGAGCAACCCCGGGGCGAGTACTTC
TRBV7-9,TRBJ2-5,-,-,CASSSRTGTGVKETQYF,TGTGCCAGCAGCTCCCGGACGGGGACCGGGGTGAAAGAGACCCAGTACTTC
TRBV5-1,TRBJ2-1,few,-,CASSQEGRPDTEQFF,TGCGCCAGCAGCCAGGAGGGACGGCCTGACACTGAGCAGTTCTTC
TRBV6-5,TRBJ1-1,-,-,CASSWGSLNTEAFF,TGTGCCAGCAGTTGGGGCAGCCTGAACACTGAAGCTTTCTTT
TRBV28,TRBJ2-7,-,-,CASSFPLTGGETYEQYF,TGTGCCAGCAGTTTCCCCCTAACAGGTGGGGAGACCTACGAGCAGTACTTC
TRBV28,TRBJ2-7,few,TRBD2,CASGASGYEQYF,TGTGCCAGCGGGGCTAGCGGCTACGAGCAGTACTTC
TRBV4-2,TRBJ2-2,many,TRBD1,CASSPQAKGAGGELFF,TGTGCCAGCAGCCCCCAAGCTAAGGGGGCCGGCGGGGAGCTGTTTTTT